These T cell receptor beta chains were read from a single sample in a study of blood T cell repertoires in COVID-19. TCRdb's table, derived via immunoSEQ multiplex PCR, lists solely in-frame clones and lacks some. Here the sample spans about 430,000 clones, 75% to 90% being singletons. Sample: PBMCs or T cells enriched from blood (not recorded which). The source is a young man who had recovered from COVID-19. Both conserved end residues are part of each CDR3. The D gene is left open where the match is weak. Size is stated for part of the rows, as once, few or many counts, or as a class when the clone is expanded.

length	V	D	J	size	CDR3	DNA
15	TRBV27	TRBD2	TRBJ2-3	once	CASSLSGRNTDTQYF	TGTGCCAGCAGTCTTAGCGGGAGGAACACAGATACGCAGTATTTT
13	TRBV5-8	TRBD2	TRBJ2-3	NA	CASSLAPGLAPYF	TGTGCCAGCAGCTTGGCCCCGGGACTAGCACCGTATTTT
13	TRBV2	NA	TRBJ1-2	once	CASTSQGNYGYTF	TGTGCCAGCACCTCTCAGGGTAACTATGGCTACACCTTC
15	TRBV28	NA	TRBJ2-3	NA	CASPPAERIWDTQYF	TGTGCCAGTCCCCCGGCGGAAAGGATCTGGGATACGCAGTATTTT
11	TRBV28	NA	TRBJ1-2	NA	CAISGTPHIAF	TGTGCCATCTCTGGGACACCCCATATCGCCTTC
12	TRBV15	NA	TRBJ1-5	NA	CATSRLNQPQHF	TGTGCCACCAGCAGACTTAATCAGCCCCAGCATTTT
14	TRBV19	NA	TRBJ2-5	NA	CASSLGPPGGNQYF	TGTGCCAGTAGCCTCGGGCCCCCTGGGGGCAACCAGTACTTC
13	TRBV3-1/TRBV3-2	NA	TRBJ2-7	once	CASSQDPSGADHF	TGTGCCAGCAGCCAAGATCCTTCGGGAGCCGATCACTTC
13	TRBV12-3/TRBV12-4	NA	TRBJ2-3	NA	CASSFSGTDTQYF	TGTGCCAGCAGTTTTTCGGGCACAGATACGCAGTATTTT
12	TRBV30	NA	TRBJ1-3	few	CAWSVLGNTIYF	TGTGCCTGGAGTGTACTTGGAAACACCATATATTTT
15	TRBV19	NA	TRBJ2-7	NA	CASSTSYEAFNEQYF	TGTGCCAGTAGTACTTCCTATGAGGCGTTTAACGAGCAGTACTTC
14	TRBV6-5	TRBD1	TRBJ2-7	NA	CASSTQTGVSEQYF	TGTGCCAGCAGTACCCAGACAGGGGTTAGCGAGCAGTACTTC
14	TRBV5-5	NA	TRBJ1-1	NA	CASSLAQGWPEAFF	TGTGCCAGCAGCTTGGCGCAGGGTTGGCCTGAAGCTTTCTTT
18	TRBV27	TRBD2	TRBJ2-2	NA	CASSLSPTSGSVGGELFF	TGTGCCAGCAGTTTATCCCCTACTAGCGGGAGCGTGGGCGGGGAGCTGTTTTTT
14	TRBV19	TRBD1	TRBJ2-1	NA	CASTRDSSYNEQFF	TGTGCCAGTACTCGGGACAGCTCCTACAATGAGCAGTTCTTC
12	TRBV30	NA	TRBJ1-1	once	CAWIPQNTEAFF	TGTGCCTGGATCCCACAGAACACTGAAGCTTTCTTT
17	TRBV5-1	TRBD1	TRBJ1-4	NA	CASSPLTGIATNEKLFF	TGCGCCAGCAGCCCGCTGACAGGGATCGCAACTAATGAAAAACTGTTTTTT
16	TRBV11-2	NA	TRBJ2-7	NA	CASSSSQQAFSYEQYF	TGTGCCAGCAGCTCCTCTCAACAGGCCTTCTCCTACGAGCAGTACTTC
16	TRBV5-1	TRBD2	TRBJ2-2	NA	CASSLAPAGDAGELFF	TGCGCCAGCAGCTTGGCCCCAGCGGGAGACGCCGGGGAGCTGTTTTTT
16	TRBV9	NA	TRBJ1-4	NA	CASSTRTGSGNEKLFF	TGTGCCAGCAGCACGAGAACTGGTTCCGGGAATGAAAAACTGTTTTTT
16	TRBV28	NA	TRBJ2-2	NA	CASSPAVRVGAGELFF	TGTGCCAGCAGCCCCGCGGTCAGGGTTGGGGCCGGGGAGCTGTTTTTT
15	TRBV14	NA	TRBJ2-2	NA	CASSLLDRGTGELFF	TGTGCCAGCAGCCTGCTAGACCGGGGCACCGGGGAGCTGTTTTTT
15	TRBV4-1	NA	TRBJ1-5	NA	CASSREQGVGQPQHF	TGCGCCAGCAGCCGAGAACAGGGAGTAGGGCAGCCCCAGCATTTT
14	TRBV5-1	NA	TRBJ1-1	NA	CASSLRQANTEAFF	TGCGCCAGCAGCCTTAGACAGGCGAACACTGAAGCTTTCTTT
10	TRBV20-1	NA	TRBJ2-1	NA	CSASDNEQFF	TGCAGTGCTTCAGACAATGAGCAGTTCTTC
15	TRBV6-5	TRBD1	TRBJ1-4	NA	CASSLGTGGWEKLFF	TGTGCCAGCAGTCTTGGGACAGGCGGGTGGGAAAAACTGTTTTTT
17	TRBV2	TRBD2	TRBJ2-2	many	CASSSRKGLAEIGELFF	TGTGCCAGCAGTAGCAGGAAGGGACTAGCTGAGATCGGGGAGCTGTTTTTT